This T cell receptor (beta chain) was identified in a study of T cells after yellow fever vaccination. Findings and caveats of the study: Post-booster repertoires again held most primary-vaccination clones (roughly 96% CD4, about 88% CD8). The secondary T-cell response peaked on day 5, not day 15, but was weaker.

Template switching by 5'RACE produced TCR cDNA, adding a universal primer site and UMIs. Via MiXCR, TCRdb re-called the 5' RACE reads, giving one row per CDR3 protein. Here the sample spans hundreds of thousands of distinct CDR3 sequences, 4.1% being singletons. The germline gives CDR1 MNHEY, CDR2 SVGEGT. The CDR3 covers 15 residues. Concerning this clonotype itself: Antigen unknown. One end of the junction does not line up with germline, which may come from a read error.

The material sequenced was PBMCs, taken 5 days after the yellow fever booster vaccination. The sequence came from a man younger than 35 who received the YFV17D yellow fever vaccine. V is TRBV6-2 or TRBV6-3 and J is TRBJ2-2, with a weak D call TRBD2 (6 bases). CDR3 in amino acids: CASSYGTRGTGVLFF. The CDR3 DNA follows: TGTGCCAGCAGTTACGGGACTCGGGGCACCGGGGTGCTGTTTTTT.